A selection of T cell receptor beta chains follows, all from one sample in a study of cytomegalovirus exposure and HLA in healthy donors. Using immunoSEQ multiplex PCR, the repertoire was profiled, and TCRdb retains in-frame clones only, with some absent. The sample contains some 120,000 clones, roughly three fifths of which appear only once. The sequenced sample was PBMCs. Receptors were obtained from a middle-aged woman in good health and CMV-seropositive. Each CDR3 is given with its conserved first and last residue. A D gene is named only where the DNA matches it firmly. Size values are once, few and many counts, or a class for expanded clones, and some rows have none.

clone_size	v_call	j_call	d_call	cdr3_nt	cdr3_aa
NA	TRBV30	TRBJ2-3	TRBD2	TGTGCCTGGAGTGTAGTGGGACTAGCGGTTCCTACCCTGACCACACGAACAGATACGCAGTATTTT	CAWSVVGLAVPTLTTRTDTQYF
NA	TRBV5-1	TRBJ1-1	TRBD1	TGCGCCAGCGGTGACAGGGTAAACACTGAAGCTTTCTTT	CASGDRVNTEAFF
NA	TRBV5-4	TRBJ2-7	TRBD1	TGTGCCAGCAGCTCCACCGGGACAGTCTCCTACGAGCAGTACTTC	CASSSTGTVSYEQYF
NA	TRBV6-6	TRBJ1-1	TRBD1	TGTGCCACCCTTGACCCCCAGGGGGCGTTGGACACTGAAGCTTTCTTT	CATLDPQGALDTEAFF
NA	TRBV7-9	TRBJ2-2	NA	TGTGCCAGCAGCTTAAAAGGGAGCGTCGGGGAGCTGTTTTTT	CASSLKGSVGELFF
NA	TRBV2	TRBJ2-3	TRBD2	TGTGCCAGCAGTGCGGGGGGACTTTGGAGCGCAGATACGCAGTATTTT	CASSAGGLWSADTQYF
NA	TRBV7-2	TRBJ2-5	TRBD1	TGTGCCAGCAGTTCCCTCCGGACAGGGCTCCAAGAGACCCAGTACTTC	CASSSLRTGLQETQYF
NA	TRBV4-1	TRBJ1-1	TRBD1	TGCGCCAGCAGCCTGGGACAGGCGAACACTGAAGCTTTCTTT	CASSLGQANTEAFF
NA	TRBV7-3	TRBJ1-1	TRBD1	TGTGCCAGCAGCCAACCCGCGGACAGGAGTGACGAGATGAACACTGAAGCTTTCTTT	CASSQPADRSDEMNTEAFF
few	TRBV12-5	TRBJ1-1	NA	TGTGCTAGTGGTTTGAACTCCCCAATAGGGGCCACTGAAGCTTTCTTT	CASGLNSPIGATEAFF
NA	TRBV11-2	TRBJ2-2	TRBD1	TGTGCCAGCAGCGATACTTGGGACAGGGGGATTCCCGGGGAGCTGTTTTTT	CASSDTWDRGIPGELFF
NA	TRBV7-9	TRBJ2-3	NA	TGTGCCAGCAGTGCAGGGGACGTTGTAAAATGGACGCAGTATTTT	CASSAGDVVKWTQYF
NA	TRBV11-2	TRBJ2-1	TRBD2	TGTGCCAGCAGCCCACCTACTAGCGGGATAAATGAGCAGTTCTTC	CASSPPTSGINEQFF